Reported below is one T cell receptor beta chain. V was shortened by 8 bases and J by 0 bases, with 10 bases between the two germline ends. The CDR3 extends over 14 amino acids. Germline CDR1 reads MNHEY; CDR2 reads SVGAGI. In the original analysis: Estimation of nucleated cell counts relied on the amplification of reference gene primers. Here immunoSEQ multiplex PCR was the method, and the copy in TCRdb shows in-frame clones only, minus some. V and J calls and clone size are copied from that table; D and trimming were computed from the DNA. The table lists fewer than 250,000 clones, roughly 80% of them singletons. This specimen belongs to a study of blood T cell repertoires in COVID-19. Study context: Spain, Italy and the United States supplied samples that represented acute and convalescent COVID-19. In each case, the material was cDNA or gDNA derived from T cells, B-cell-depleted T cells, or PBMCs.

Sample: peripheral blood. This chain connects TRBV6-5 to TRBJ2-2; D is possibly TRBD2 (5 bases). This TCR came from a woman aged 50 to 60 with acute or convalescent COVID-19. The chain's CDR3 is CASEGSANTGELFF. DNA for the CDR3: TGTGCCAGCGAGGGTAGTGCGAACACCGGGGAGCTGTTTTTT.